The 22 T cell receptor beta chains below all came from one sample that was sequenced in a study of naive and memory T cell subsets. An equimolar mix of two oligonucleotides served as the beta constant-region primer for TRBC1 and TRBC2. Nested alpha and beta constant-region primers with the SP2 primer drove four PCR rounds on ligated cDNA. TCRdb reprocessed the UMI-ligation and nested PCR reads with MiXCR, giving one entry per CDR3 protein. Of 80,000 or so distinct CDR3 sequences listed, around 9% are singletons. The sample taken for sequencing was naive CD8+ T cells from blood. Receptors were obtained from a human donor in good health.

At least ten counts were recorded for this clonotype. The chain uses TRBV20-1 and TRBJ1-1; D not resolved. V shed 3 bases and J shed 0 bases, with 8 bases lying between them. CDR1 and CDR2 (germline): DFQATT, SNEGSKA (reference sequence). The CDR3 contains 13 residues. CDR3 protein: CSASFGMNTEAFF. The CDR3, as DNA: TGCAGTGCTAGTTTCGGCATGAACACTGAAGCTTTCTTT.

The V call is TRBV3-1, the J call TRBJ2-7; no clear D gene. Per the germline V gene, CDR1 is LGHDT and CDR2 is YNNKEL (reference sequence). CDR3 size: 12 residues. V was trimmed by 1 base and J by 8 bases, leaving 9 bases between them. The CDR3 DNA reads TGTGCCAGCAGCCAAGGAACCCACAAGCAGTACTTC. Translating it yields CASSQGTHKQYF.

This clonotype was observed a few times. The J gene is TRBJ2-7, the V gene TRBV9, with TRBD1 matching over 8 bases. CDR1 and CDR2 (germline): SGDLS, YYNGEE. The CDR3 runs 14 residues. V lost 4 bases, J lost 4 bases, and 7 bases stayed unmatched. This CDR3 is CASSPGQVIYEQYF. The CDR3, as DNA: TGTGCCAGCAGCCCGGGACAGGTCATTTACGAGCAGTACTTC.

This clonotype was seen ten or more times. The chain couples TRBV7-2 to TRBJ2-7, with a possible D match to TRBD1 (6 bases). This CDR3 is built from 17 residues. Germline lookup yields CDR1 SGHTA and CDR2 FQGNSA. Trimming shortened V by 3 bases and J by 0 bases, and 18 bases separated the two germline ends. CDR3 residues: CASSFFSSVDSSYEQYF. CDR3 nucleotides: TGTGCCAGCAGCTTTTTTTCCAGCGTGGACAGCTCCTACGAGCAGTACTTC.

This clonotype has a handful of counts. J is TRBJ2-7 and V is TRBV7-9; 7 bases agree with TRBD2. The CDR3 is 14 residues long. Per the germline V gene, CDR1 is SEHNR and CDR2 is FQNEAQ (reference sequence). V dropped 5 bases and J dropped 2; count of bases not matched to a gene: 6. Here the CDR3 reads CASSGGDRPYEQYF. As DNA, the CDR3 is TGTGCCAGCAGCGGGGGGGACCGCCCCTACGAGCAGTACTTC.

This clonotype was counted between two and nine times. The chain recombines TRBV20-1 with TRBJ2-7, with D possibly matching TRBD2 (6 bases). The germline gives CDR1 DFQATT, CDR2 SNEGSKA (reference sequence). With 2 bases removed from V and 7 bases from J, the gap between germline ends came to 21 bases. The CDR3 has 15 amino acids. This chain's CDR3 is CSARTRGIPTREQYF. CDR3 DNA: TGCAGTGCTAGAACACGGGGGATACCTACTAGGGAGCAGTACTTC.

In this sample, this clonotype turned up many times. The chain links TRBV11-2 to TRBJ2-1; 11 bases are a match to TRBD2. Germline-derived CDR1 and CDR2 are SGHAT and FQNNGV. This CDR3 has 14 amino acids. V lost 5 bases and J lost 6; bases outside the gene matches: 3. CDR3 amino acids: CASSVLAGANEQFF. Here the CDR3 DNA reads TGTGCCAGCAGCGTACTAGCGGGAGCCAATGAGCAGTTCTTC.

This clonotype occurred a few times. In DNA, the CDR3 is TGCAGTGCTTCCATAGCGGGGGACGAGCAGTACTTC. This sequence encodes CSASIAGDEQYF. V is TRBV20-1 and J is TRBJ2-7; 9 bases are a match to TRBD2. CDR1 is DFQATT and CDR2 is SNEGSKA in the germline V gene (reference sequence). The CDR3 totals 12 residues. The V gene end was trimmed by 5 bases and the J gene end by 5 bases; junction bases not matched to a gene: 4.

This chain links TRBV28 with TRBJ2-7; D possibly matches TRBD1 or TRBD2 (5 bases each). Looked up from germline, CDR1 is MDHEN and CDR2 is SYDVKM. Deletions cut 8 bases from V and 3 bases from J, with 14 bases between. The CDR3 contains 13 residues. The CDR3 DNA is TGTGCCAGCGGAAGGGACGGAGGCTACGAGCAGTACTTC. Amino acid sequence: CASGRDGGYEQYF.

This clonotype has only a few counts. V and J are TRBV4-3 and TRBJ2-1; tentatively, D is TRBD2 (6 bases). This CDR3 comprises 15 residues. Germline V gene lookup returns CDR1 LGHNA and CDR2 YSLEER. The germline V and J ends were trimmed by 4 bases and 4 bases, with 14 bases remaining between them. CDR3 amino acids: CASSRGLESYNEQFF. The CDR3 DNA is TGCGCCAGCAGCCGGGGACTTGAAAGTTACAATGAGCAGTTCTTC.

Only a few counts were recorded for this clonotype. This chain uses TRBV28 with TRBJ2-5, with a tentative D call TRBD2 (5 bases). CDR3 size: 13 residues. V was shortened by 7 bases and J by 3 bases, with 12 bases between the two germline ends. Germline CDR1 reads MDHEN; CDR2 reads SYDVKM. In DNA, the CDR3 is TGTGCCAGCAATTCGCTGGGAGAAGAGACCCAGTACTTC. It encodes CASNSLGEETQYF.

The chain recombines TRBV7-9 with TRBJ2-5; 7 bases line up with TRBD1. Germline values: CDR1 SEHNR, CDR2 FQNEAQ (reference sequence). This CDR3 has 15 amino acids. With 6 bases clipped from V and 4 bases from J, the junction kept 11 bases outside the gene matches. Here the CDR3 reads CASRSPGTERETQYF. The CDR3 bases are TGTGCCAGCAGATCTCCCGGGACAGAAAGAGAGACCCAGTACTTC. The full variable domain, its missing parts supplied by reference TRBV7-9 and TRBJ2-5, is DTGVSQNPRHKITKRGQNVTFRCDPISEHNRLYWYRQTLGQGPEFLTYFQNEAQLEKSRLLSDRFSAERPKGSFSTLEIQRTEQGDSAMYLCASRSPGTERETQYFGPGTRLLVL.

The V and J genes are TRBV15 and TRBJ2-1, with 11 bases identical to TRBD2. Looked up from germline, CDR1 is LNHNV and CDR2 is YYDKDF (reference sequence). J lost 9 bases, V lost 0 bases, and 10 bases had no gene match. The CDR3 has 17 residues. The CDR3 sequence: CATSRDRASGRFTEQFF. CDR3 DNA sequence: TGTGCCACCAGCAGAGATCGGGCTAGCGGGAGGTTCACTGAGCAGTTCTTC.

This clonotype has at least ten counts. This chain uses TRBV6-5 with TRBJ2-3, with 10 bases aligning to TRBD2. This CDR3 is 15 amino acids long. V dropped 4 bases and J dropped 4; count of bases not matched to a gene: 5. From germline, CDR1 is MNHEY and CDR2 SVGAGI. The CDR3 DNA reads as TGTGCCAGCAGTTCAGCGGGAGGGCCCCCAGATACGCAGTATTTT. As protein: CASSSAGGPPDTQYF.

This clonotype was recorded many times. The gene calls are TRBV20-1 and TRBJ2-7; 7 bases fit TRBD2. CDR1 and CDR2 (germline): DFQATT, SNEGSKA (reference sequence). The CDR3 consists of 13 residues. The V segment lost 2 bases and the J segment 3 bases; nucleotides outside the gene matches: 4. The CDR3 loop is CSARTRTSYEQYF. The DNA of the CDR3 is TGCAGTGCTAGAACTCGGACTAGCTACGAGCAGTACTTC.

This clonotype was counted at least ten times. The genes are TRBV6-5 and TRBJ2-7; D perhaps matches TRBD1 (5 bases). The germline CDR1 and CDR2 sequences are MNHEY and SVGAGI. V lost 2 bases, J lost 1 base, and 9 bases lay in between. The CDR3 runs 14 residues. This CDR3 reads CASSYDTGSYEQYF. The CDR3 DNA sequence: TGTGCCAGCAGTTACGACACAGGATCCTACGAGCAGTACTTC.

This clonotype appeared a few times. V usage is TRBV20-1 and J usage is TRBJ1-1; no firm D call. The V end lost 6 bases, the J end lost 1 base, and 6 bases lay between the germline ends. CDR1 and CDR2 (germline): DFQATT, SNEGSKA (reference sequence). This CDR3 has 11 residues. This chain's CDR3 is CSASPNTEAFF. The DNA of the CDR3 is TGCAGTGCCTCACCGAACACTGAAGCTTTCTTT.

Only a few counts were recorded for this clonotype. This chain uses TRBV27 with TRBJ2-3; 7 bases are a match to TRBD2. V trimming: 8 bases; J trimming: 4 bases; junction bases outside the gene matches: 9. The CDR3 has 14 amino acids. Germline V gives CDR1 MNHEY, CDR2 SMNVEV (reference sequence). CDR3 bases: TGTGCCAGCGCGGGAGCCCGGGGCGCAGATACGCAGTATTTT. This sequence encodes CASAGARGADTQYF.

At least ten counts were recorded for this clonotype. The J gene is TRBJ1-4, the V gene TRBV5-5; maybe TRBD1 (5 bases). The CDR3 contains 16 residues. From germline, CDR1 is SGHKS and CDR2 YYEKEE (reference sequence). Trimming removed 0 bases from V and 0 bases from J, with 9 bases in between. CDR3 sequence: CASSLGGAATNEKLFF. DNA of the CDR3: TGTGCCAGCAGCTTGGGAGGGGCTGCAACTAATGAAAAACTGTTTTTT. The full variable domain, completed using reference TRBV5-5 and TRBJ1-4, is DAGVTQSPTHLIKTRGQQVTLRCSPISGHKSVSWYQQVLGQGPQFIFQYYEKEERGRGNFPDRFSARQFPNYSSELNVNALLLGDSALYLCASSLGGAATNEKLFFGSGTQLSVL.

This clonotype was seen more than once but under ten times. This chain connects TRBV12-3 or TRBV12-4 to TRBJ1-2, with unresolved D. V lost 5 bases and J lost 4, with 17 bases in between. The CDR3 runs to 15 residues. The CDR3 region is CASSPTGPVGYGYTF. The CDR3 bases are TGTGCCAGCAGTCCCACCGGACCGGTGGGCTATGGCTACACCTTC.

The table lists this clonotype with many counts. The V gene is TRBV20-1, the J gene TRBJ2-7; the D gene is possibly TRBD1 (5 bases). V was pared by 4 bases and J by 4 bases, with 11 bases between. The germline gives CDR1 DFQATT, CDR2 SNEGSKA (reference sequence). This CDR3 contains 12 residues. In DNA form, the CDR3 reads TGCAGTGCTACGGCCCAGGGTTACGAGCAGTACTTC. The encoded protein is CSATAQGYEQYF.

This clonotype appeared many times. The rearrangement uses TRBV4-1 and TRBJ2-7; no clear D. V lost 2 bases and J 5 bases, leaving 13 bases between the germline ends. Germline V gene data show CDR1 as MGHRA and CDR2 as YSYEKL. The CDR3 contains 14 residues. In DNA form, the CDR3 reads TGCGCCAGCAGCCAACCTTCCTCCCCCCACGAGCAGTACTTC. Protein sequence: CASSQPSSPHEQYF.